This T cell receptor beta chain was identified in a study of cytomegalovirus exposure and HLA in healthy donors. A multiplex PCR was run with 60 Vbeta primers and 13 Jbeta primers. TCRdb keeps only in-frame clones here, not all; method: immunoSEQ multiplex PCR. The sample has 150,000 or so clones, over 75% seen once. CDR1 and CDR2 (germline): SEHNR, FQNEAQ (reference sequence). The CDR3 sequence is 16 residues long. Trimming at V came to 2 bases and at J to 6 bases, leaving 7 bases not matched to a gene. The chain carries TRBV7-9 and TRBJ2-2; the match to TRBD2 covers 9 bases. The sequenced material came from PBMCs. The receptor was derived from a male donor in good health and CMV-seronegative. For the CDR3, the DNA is TGTGCCAGCAGCTTAAAAGGCGGGGGGGCCCCCGGGGAGCTGTTTTTT. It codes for CASSLKGGGAPGELFF.